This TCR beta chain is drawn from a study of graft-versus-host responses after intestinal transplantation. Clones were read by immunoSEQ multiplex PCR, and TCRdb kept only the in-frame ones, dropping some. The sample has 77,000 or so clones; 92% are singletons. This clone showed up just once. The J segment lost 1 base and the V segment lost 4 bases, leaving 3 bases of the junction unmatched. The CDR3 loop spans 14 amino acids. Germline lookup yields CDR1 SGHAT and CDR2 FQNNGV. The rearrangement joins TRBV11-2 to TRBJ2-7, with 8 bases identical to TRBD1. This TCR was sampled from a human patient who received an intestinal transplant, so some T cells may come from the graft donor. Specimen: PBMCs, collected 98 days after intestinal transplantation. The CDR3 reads CASSSGQESYEQYF. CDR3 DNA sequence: TGTGCCAGCAGCTCGGGACAGGAGTCCTACGAGCAGTACTTC.